This T cell receptor beta chain was obtained from a study of blood T cell repertoires in COVID-19. In the study overall: The origin of the acute and convalescent COVID-19 samples was the United States, Italy and Spain. From T cells, B-cell-depleted T cells, or PBMCs came the material, which was cDNA or gDNA.

Those enrolled in Seattle joined during active infection and were followed longitudinally afterward. In the original analysis: Amplification with reference gene primers provided the estimates of nucleated cell counts. Some clones are missing from TCRdb's copy, which holds only in-frame ones; the method was immunoSEQ multiplex PCR. V, J and clone size were drawn from that table, and D and trimming were deduced from the DNA. The table lists approximately 200,000 clones, 85% to 90% of them singletons. This CDR3 contains 13 residues. V lost 3 bases and J 3 bases, leaving 8 bases between the germline ends. Per the germline V gene, CDR1 is KGHSH and CDR2 is LQKENI.

The clonotype comes from a man younger than 40 with COVID-19, enrolled during active disease. The chain uses TRBV18 and TRBJ1-1; no reliable D call. Input material: peripheral blood. The CDR3 is CASSPARDTEAFF. The CDR3 region has the DNA TGTGCCAGCTCACCCGCCCGAGACACTGAAGCTTTCTTT.